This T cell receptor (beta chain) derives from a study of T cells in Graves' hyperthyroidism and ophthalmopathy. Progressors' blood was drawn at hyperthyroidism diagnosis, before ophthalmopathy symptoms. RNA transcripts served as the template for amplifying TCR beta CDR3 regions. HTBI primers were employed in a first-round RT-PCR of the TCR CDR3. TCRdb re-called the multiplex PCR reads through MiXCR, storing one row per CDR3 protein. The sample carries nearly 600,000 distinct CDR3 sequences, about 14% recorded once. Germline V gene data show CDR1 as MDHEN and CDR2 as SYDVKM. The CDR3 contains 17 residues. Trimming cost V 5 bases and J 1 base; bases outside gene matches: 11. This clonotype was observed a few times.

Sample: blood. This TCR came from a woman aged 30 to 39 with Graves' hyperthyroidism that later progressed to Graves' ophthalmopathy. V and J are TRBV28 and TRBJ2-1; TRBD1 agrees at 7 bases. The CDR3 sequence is CASSPFYRGRSYNEQFF. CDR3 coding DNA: TGTGCCAGCAGTCCCTTTTACAGGGGACGATCCTACAATGAGCAGTTCTTC.